This note documents a single T cell receptor beta chain sequence. Its antigen is as yet unknown. The entry originates in a study of shared clonotypes between healthy human individuals. Using immunoSEQ multiplex PCR, the repertoire was profiled, and TCRdb retains in-frame clones only, with some absent. The sample has over a million clones; 98% are singletons. Germline V gives CDR1 SQVTM, CDR2 ANQGSEA. The ends lost 1 base at V and 8 bases at J; junction bases unmatched: 8. CDR3 length equals 14 residues. Study results and caveats: Estimated richness was generally greater in naive than memory subsets. Enrolling few donors narrowed the genetic and exposure-history diversity that was represented. The sharing of approximately 4.6% of naive CD4 clonotypes was seen across a handful of donors.

The sample was naive CD4+ T cells sorted from blood. Subset in this sample: CD45RA+ positively selected. The source is a man aged 30-40 years in good health. The V gene is TRBV29-1, the J gene TRBJ2-1; 7 positions match TRBD2. The CDR3 is CSVEGTSRGDEQFF. The DNA of the CDR3 is TGCAGCGTTGAAGGGACTAGTCGAGGCGATGAGCAGTTCTTC.